These 26 T cell receptor beta chains share one sample of origin, sequenced in a study of cytomegalovirus exposure and HLA in healthy donors. Use of 60 Vbeta and 13 Jbeta primers characterized the PCR. The table came from immunoSEQ multiplex PCR; TCRdb's copy has only in-frame clones and leaves some out. The repertoire holds roughly 98,000 clones, with around 75% as singletons. Input material: PBMCs. The receptors shown here come from a man between 18 and 35 years old in good health and CMV-seropositive.

Here the CDR3 DNA reads TGTGCCAGCAGCTGGGGAGGGGCGGCCTATTACGAGCAGTACTTC. Translation gives CASSWGGAAYYEQYF. The chain joins TRBV28 to TRBJ2-7, with 7 bases lining up with TRBD2. Germline V gene sequence: CDR1 MDHEN, CDR2 SYDVKM. V trimming: 6 bases; J trimming: 4 bases; junction bases outside the gene matches: 12. This CDR3 contains 15 residues.

The rearrangement links TRBV30 to TRBJ1-6; unclear D gene. V was pared by 3 bases and J by 8 bases, with 8 bases between. From germline, CDR1 is GTSNPN and CDR2 SVGIG (reference sequence). This CDR3 is 12 amino acids long. The CDR3 protein is CAWREWHSPLHF. Written as DNA, the CDR3 is TGTGCCTGGAGGGAGTGGCATTCACCCCTCCACTTT. The full variable domain, in which reference TRBV30 and TRBJ1-6 provide the parts outside the CDR3, is SQTIHQWPATLVQPVGSPLSLECTVEGTSNPNLYWYRQAAGRGLQLLFYSVGIGQISSEVPQNLSASRPQDRQFILSSKKLLLSDSGFYLCAWREWHSPLHFGNGTRLTVT.

The chain employs TRBV19 and TRBJ1-1; possibly TRBD1 for D (5 bases). Germline values: CDR1 LNHDA, CDR2 SQIVND (reference sequence). Trimming shortened V by 6 bases and J by 1 base, and 9 bases separated the two germline ends. The CDR3 length is 13 residues. The CDR3 is CASRGQPNTEAFF. The CDR3 region has the DNA TGTGCCAGTAGGGGGCAGCCGAACACTGAAGCTTTCTTT.

V usage is TRBV10-3 and J usage is TRBJ2-3; no definite D call. Trimming took 7 bases from V and 0 from J, leaving 2 bases between them. In germline, CDR1 is ENHRY, CDR2 SYGVKD. The CDR3 length is 11 residues. The CDR3 DNA follows: TGTGCCATCACGAGCACAGATACGCAGTATTTT. It translates to CAITSTDTQYF.

The chain has TRBV7-8 and TRBJ2-7, with 10 nucleotides matching TRBD1. This CDR3 is built from 15 residues. V shed 7 bases and J 5 bases; nucleotides not matched to a gene: 11. From germline, CDR1 is SGHVS and CDR2 FQNEAQ. In DNA form, the CDR3 reads TGTGCCAGCACCCTTCTGGGACAGGGGAGGGACGAGCAGTACTTC. It specifies CASTLLGQGRDEQYF.

The chain joins TRBV7-3 to TRBJ1-6; 11 bases match TRBD1. CDR3 length equals 17 residues. The J segment lost 0 bases and the V segment lost 7 bases, leaving 5 bases of the junction unmatched. Looked up from germline, CDR1 is SGHTA and CDR2 is FQGTGA. The DNA of the CDR3 is TGTGCCAGCAATTGGGACAGGGGGAGCTCCTATAATTCACCCCTCCACTTT. Translating it yields CASNWDRGSSYNSPLHF.

The rearrangement joins TRBV5-6 to TRBJ1-5; no clear D gene. Looked up from germline, CDR1 is SGHDT and CDR2 is YYEEEE. Trimming removed 3 bases from V and 4 bases from J, with 14 bases in between. This CDR3 has 15 residues. CDR3 region: CASSSSGGPNQPQHF. DNA for the CDR3: TGTGCCAGCAGCTCCTCTGGCGGTCCTAATCAGCCCCAGCATTTT.

The gene calls are TRBV7-8 and TRBJ1-4; TRBD1 agrees at 10 bases. CDR1 SGHVS and CDR2 FQNEAQ come from the germline V gene. This CDR3 spans 13 amino acids. Trimming removed 8 bases from V and 5 bases from J; junction bases left unmatched: 2. Here the CDR3 DNA reads TGTGCCAGCCAGGGACAGGGGAATGAAAAACTGTTTTTT. Its translation: CASQGQGNEKLFF.

The genes are TRBV6-6 and TRBJ1-3; D gene unclear. This CDR3 has 12 residues. Germline V gene sequence: CDR1 MNHNY, CDR2 SVGAGI (reference sequence). V lost 5 bases, J lost 5 bases, and 7 bases lay in between. The CDR3 spells CASSATRNTIYF. The CDR3, as DNA: TGTGCCAGCAGTGCTACTCGAAACACCATATATTTT.

The chain is built from TRBV7-9 and TRBJ2-5, with D perhaps matching TRBD1 (5 bases). Germline assignment: CDR1 SEHNR and CDR2 FQNEAQ (reference sequence). The CDR3 covers 15 residues. V lost 3 bases to trimming and J lost 5 bases, with 16 bases between them. CDR3 in DNA: TGTGCCAGCAGCTTCCGTCTAGGGGCTTTGGAGACCCAGTACTTC. Protein sequence: CASSFRLGALETQYF.

V is TRBV5-5 and J is TRBJ2-7; perhaps TRBD1 as D (5 bases). Germline CDR1 is SGHKS and CDR2 is YYEKEE (reference sequence). The CDR3 is 15 amino acids. Deletions cut 5 bases from V and 9 bases from J, with 24 bases between. In DNA form, the CDR3 reads TGTGCCAGCAGGATGGGGCAGGGCCGGAGCTTTTGGCAGTACTTC. This encodes CASRMGQGRSFWQYF. Full variable domain (outside the CDR3, taken from reference TRBV5-5 and TRBJ2-7): DAGVTQSPTHLIKTRGQQVTLRCSPISGHKSVSWYQQVLGQGPQFIFQYYEKEERGRGNFPDRFSARQFPNYSSELNVNALLLGDSALYLCASRMGQGRSFWQYFGPGTRLTVT.

V and J are TRBV7-2 and TRBJ2-3; TRBD2 matches 10 bases. The junction had 0 bases not matched to a gene; V was cut back by 0 bases and J by 6 bases. Germline V gene sequence: CDR1 SGHTA, CDR2 FQGNSA. This CDR3 comprises 14 residues. The CDR3 is CASSLAAGGDTQYF. The CDR3 DNA follows: TGTGCCAGCAGCTTAGCAGCGGGGGGGGATACGCAGTATTTT.

This clone was recorded only once. V and J are TRBV29-1 and TRBJ2-5, with a weak D call TRBD1 (6 bases). Germline CDR1 is SQVTM and CDR2 is ANQGSEA. This CDR3 contains 12 residues. V was cut by 7 bases and J by 13 bases, with 22 bases left in between. CDR3 loop: CSARDTGSERYF. Here the CDR3 DNA reads TGCAGCGCCCGGGACACCGGTTCCGAGCGGTACTTC.

The chain's CDR3 is CSGEQETQYF. The CDR3 nucleotides are TGCAGTGGGGAGCAAGAGACCCAGTACTTC. This chain uses TRBV20-1 with TRBJ2-5, with TRBD2 as a possible D gene (5 bases). Trimming shortened V by 7 bases and J by 2 bases, and 5 bases separated the two germline ends. The CDR3 spans 10 residues. Germline CDR1 DFQATT, CDR2 SNEGSKA (reference sequence).

This sequence joins TRBV29-1 and TRBJ1-2; D is unresolved. The CDR3 contains 13 residues. Looked up from germline, CDR1 is SQVTM and CDR2 is ANQGSEA. Trimming shortened V by 4 bases and J by 0 bases, and 9 bases separated the two germline ends. The chain's CDR3 is CSVGYGTNYGYTF. CDR3 bases: TGCAGCGTTGGGTATGGCACTAACTATGGCTACACCTTC.

The chain combines TRBV7-6 with TRBJ1-2, with 9 bases fitting TRBD1. The CDR3 totals 15 residues. V was pared by 1 base and J by 4 bases, with 4 bases of the junction left unmatched. From germline, CDR1 is SGHVS and CDR2 FNYEAQ. The CDR3 loop is CASSLGQGGSYGYTF. The CDR3 bases are TGTGCCAGCAGCTTAGGACAGGGGGGGAGCTATGGCTACACCTTC.

V usage is TRBV28 and J usage is TRBJ2-1, with TRBD1 identical over 9 bases. Germline assignment: CDR1 MDHEN and CDR2 SYDVKM. CDR3 length equals 15 residues. The J segment lost 8 bases and the V segment lost 8 bases, leaving 13 bases of the junction unmatched. The CDR3 nucleotides are TGTGCCAGCGGATCCACAGGGGGCCGTGTCGATGAGCAGTTCTTC. Protein: CASGSTGGRVDEQFF.

This chain joins TRBV10-3 and TRBJ1-2; TRBD1 is a possible D gene (6 bases). Trimming cost V 2 bases and J 2 bases, with 12 bases left between them. The CDR3 totals 15 residues. Germline values: CDR1 ENHRY, CDR2 SYGVKD. The CDR3 is CAISERQEINYGYTF. The DNA for the CDR3 is TGTGCCATCAGTGAGCGACAGGAGATAAACTATGGCTACACCTTC.

This clone was seen a few times. Within the sample, other DNA sequences also encode this same CDR3. The chain is built from TRBV28 and TRBJ2-7, with D possibly TRBD1 on 6 matching bases. CDR3 length: 12 amino acids. V was shortened by 5 bases and J by 4 bases, with 9 bases between the two germline ends. In germline, CDR1 is MDHEN, CDR2 SYDVKM. This chain's CDR3 is CASSPQGYEQYF. The CDR3 DNA reads as TGTGCCAGCAGTCCACAGGGTTACGAGCAGTACTTC.

The V and J genes are TRBV29-1 and TRBJ2-3; no reliable D call. There are 14 residues in the CDR3. Germline V lookup: CDR1 SQVTM, CDR2 ANQGSEA. V lost 0 bases, J lost 2 bases, and 9 bases lay in between. As DNA, the CDR3 is TGCAGCGTTGAAGAGGTGGCTGTCACAGATACGCAGTATTTT. Translating it yields CSVEEVAVTDTQYF.

This chain uses TRBV7-9 with TRBJ1-2; 9 bases match TRBD1. CDR3 length: 13 residues. The trim removed 4 bases at V and 5 bases at J, leaving 2 bases unmatched. The germline gives CDR1 SEHNR, CDR2 FQNEAQ (reference sequence). The chain's CDR3 is CASSWGQGYGYTF. CDR3 coding DNA: TGTGCCAGCAGCTGGGGACAGGGTTATGGCTACACCTTC.

V and J are TRBV19 and TRBJ1-5, with 7 bases that match TRBD1. The CDR3 is 15 residues long. Germline V gene lookup returns CDR1 LNHDA and CDR2 SQIVND (reference sequence). V shed 4 bases and J 0 bases; nucleotides not matched to a gene: 3. The CDR3 DNA sequence: TGTGCCAGTAGTAGGGGACAGTATAGCAATCAGCCCCAGCATTTT. Amino acid sequence: CASSRGQYSNQPQHF.

This rearrangement joins TRBV2 to TRBJ2-2; 8 bases are a match to TRBD1. V shed 5 bases, J shed 5 bases, and the junction held 4 bases outside the gene matches. Germline CDR1 reads SNHLY; CDR2 reads FYNNEI. The CDR3 covers 14 residues. The CDR3 region has the DNA TGTGCCAGCAGTACAGGGGGGTTTACCGGGGAGCTGTTTTTT. Its translation is CASSTGGFTGELFF.

The V gene is TRBV5-1, the J gene TRBJ1-6; unclear D gene. The CDR3 spans 15 residues. V dropped 2 bases and J dropped 5 bases, with 11 bases sitting between them. The germline V gene encodes CDR1 SGHRS and CDR2 YFSETQ. The CDR3 spells CASSFSGTDNSPLHF. The CDR3 DNA follows: TGCGCCAGCAGCTTCTCCGGTACCGATAATTCACCCCTCCACTTT.

The table lists this clone with a few counts. J is TRBJ2-1 and V is TRBV7-9; TRBD1 agrees at 10 bases. The CDR3 sequence is 15 residues long. After removal of 4 bases from V and 6 bases from J, the junction contained 6 bases not matched to a gene. The germline V gene encodes CDR1 SEHNR and CDR2 FQNEAQ (reference sequence). The CDR3 protein is CASSSTGTGVNEQFF. The CDR3 DNA reads as TGTGCCAGCAGCTCCACCGGGACAGGGGTCAATGAGCAGTTCTTC.

V usage is TRBV2 and J usage is TRBJ1-5; 10 nucleotides line up with TRBD1. The CDR3 contains 13 residues. V was pared by 6 bases and J by 6 bases, with 2 bases of the junction left unmatched. Germline V gene data show CDR1 as SNHLY and CDR2 as FYNNEI. The CDR3 here is CASRGQGGQPQHF. The DNA for the CDR3 is TGTGCCAGCAGAGGACAGGGGGGTCAGCCCCAGCATTTT.